These 16 T cell receptor beta chains were sequenced from one sample in a study of vaccination and CD4 T cells after COVID-19. The Oncomine TCR Beta short-read assay was what sequenced the DNA obtained from cultured CD4+ T cells. Each CDR3 protein gets one entry after TCRdb re-called the PCR reads with MiXCR. Among roughly 4,000 distinct CDR3 sequences listed, approximately 18% were seen once. Treatment reported: roughly 11-day PBMC culture with coronavirus spike peptide pools or control peptides (ViraFEST assay). No antigens are known for them. The specimen was CD4+ T cells from blood, cultured in vitro. Every receptor here comes from a human donor who had recovered from COVID-19.

This clonotype has more than one count but fewer than ten. The V and J genes are TRBV7-9 and TRBJ1-2; tentative D call: TRBD1 (5 bases). Trimming pared 2 bases from V and 3 bases from J, leaving 7 bases between. The CDR3 has 13 amino acids. Germline V CDR1 and CDR2: SEHNR, FQNEAQ (reference sequence). The CDR3, as DNA: TGTGCCAGCAGCTTACAGGGAGACTATGGCTACACCTTC. Residues: CASSLQGDYGYTF.

This clonotype was counted once. Given a much more abundant clone one base away, this may be a read error. This chain uses TRBV6-1 with TRBJ1-1; D is uncertain. Germline lookup yields CDR1 MNHNS and CDR2 SASEGT. CDR3 length: 14 amino acids. The germline V and J ends were trimmed by 7 bases and 9 bases, with 21 bases remaining between them. For the CDR3, the DNA is TGTGCCAGCACCCAGACCGGGGAGTATTCTCAAGCTTTCTTT. Translated, it gives CASTQTGEYSQAFF.

This clonotype was observed a handful of times. DNA of the CDR3: TGTGCCAGCAGTCAAAGGGGAAGCAATCAGCCCCAGCATTTT. Translated: CASSQRGSNQPQHF. This chain links TRBV12-3 or TRBV12-4 with TRBJ1-5; possible D gene TRBD1, 5 bases. The CDR3 consists of 14 residues. The V and J ends lost 5 bases and 1 base respectively, with 9 bases between them.

By proportion, this clonotype is medium-sized. The rearrangement uses TRBV27 and TRBJ2-5, with D maybe TRBD1 (6 bases). Trimming stripped 9 bases from V and 5 bases from J, with 22 bases between. The CDR3 length is 15 residues. The V gene's germline CDR1 is MNHEY and CDR2 SMNVEV (reference sequence). Written as DNA, the CDR3 is TGTGCCAGTTCCCCCTACAGGGACCTCCAGGAGACCCAGTACTTC. Translation gives CASSPYRDLQETQYF.

This clonotype is medium-sized by share. V gene TRBV7-9 combines with J gene TRBJ1-2; D remains ambiguous. Germline V gives CDR1 SEHNR, CDR2 FQNEAQ (reference sequence). V shed 7 bases and J shed 0 bases, with 9 bases lying between them. This CDR3 contains 13 residues. The DNA for the CDR3 is TGTGCCAGCACCGATACAACTAACTATGGCTACACCTTC. As protein: CASTDTTNYGYTF.

By proportion, this clonotype is hyperexpanded. This sequence joins TRBV6-5 and TRBJ1-1; TRBD1 agrees at 7 bases. The junction had 5 bases not matched to a gene; V was cut back by 2 bases and J by 5 bases. Germline CDR1 MNHEY, CDR2 SVGAGI. The CDR3 sequence is 14 residues long. CDR3 protein: CASSYNRGLTEAFF. For the CDR3, the DNA is TGTGCCAGCAGTTACAACAGGGGATTGACTGAAGCTTTCTTT.

This clonotype was found a few times. This rearrangement joins TRBV6-2 or TRBV6-3 to TRBJ2-2; 7 bases fit TRBD1. Germline V gene sequence: CDR1 MNHEY, CDR2 SVGEGT. The V gene end was trimmed by 7 bases and the J gene end by 3 bases; junction bases not matched to a gene: 5. CDR3 length equals 14 residues. The CDR3 sequence is CASIWGQYTGELFF. CDR3 nucleotides: TGTGCCAGCATTTGGGGACAGTACACCGGGGAGCTGTTTTTT.

The chain uses TRBV6-5 and TRBJ1-6; unclear D gene. The CDR3 covers 15 residues. Trimming shortened V by 0 bases and J by 8 bases, and 11 bases separated the two germline ends. Germline V lookup: CDR1 MNHEY, CDR2 SVGAGI. Written as DNA, the CDR3 is TGTGCCAGCAGTTACTCCGGGCGAGGCGATTCACCCCTCCACTTT. As protein: CASSYSGRGDSPLHF.

By sample share, this clonotype is medium-sized. The V call is TRBV12-3 or TRBV12-4, the J call TRBJ1-2; tentative D call: TRBD1 (6 bases). Trimming stripped 6 bases from V and 2 bases from J, with 16 bases between. The CDR3 extends over 15 amino acids. CDR3 residues: CASSRLLQGNYGYTF. In DNA, the CDR3 is TGTGCCAGCAGCAGACTCCTCCAGGGGAACTATGGCTACACCTTC.

This clonotype is labeled large (0.1 to 1%). This chain connects TRBV6-5 to TRBJ1-1; weak D call: TRBD1 (5 bases). Germline V gene data show CDR1 as MNHEY and CDR2 as SVGAGI. With 2 bases removed from V and 5 bases from J, the gap between germline ends came to 6 bases. The CDR3 runs 12 residues. CDR3 sequence: CASSYGGTEAFF. The CDR3 bases are TGTGCCAGCAGTTACGGGGGGACTGAAGCTTTCTTT.

The genes are TRBV10-3 and TRBJ1-2; 7 bases are shared with TRBD1. Per germline, CDR1 ENHRY and CDR2 SYGVKD. Germline trimming cut 7 bases from V and 1 base from J; bases unmatched to any gene: 3. This CDR3 is built from 13 residues. The CDR3 loop reads CAINRQGNYGYTF. The CDR3 nucleotides are TGTGCCATCAACCGACAGGGTAACTATGGCTACACCTTC.

Within the sample, this clonotype is medium-sized (0.01 to 0.1%). The genes are TRBV7-9 and TRBJ2-7; the D call may be TRBD1 or TRBD2 (5 bases each). The CDR3 loop spans 15 amino acids. The germline CDR1 and CDR2 sequences are SEHNR and FQNEAQ (reference sequence). V lost 4 bases and J 3 bases, leaving 16 bases between the germline ends. The CDR3 region is CASSWDLRGDYEQYF. CDR3 DNA: TGTGCCAGCAGCTGGGACCTACGAGGGGACTACGAGCAGTACTTC.

This clonotype was counted between two and nine times. CDR3 in amino acids: CASSLDFKDEQYF. Written as DNA, the CDR3 is TGTGCCAGCAGCTTGGACTTTAAGGACGAGCAGTACTTC. The V gene is TRBV5-4, the J gene TRBJ2-7; D uncertain. V was clipped by 0 bases and J by 5 bases, with 9 bases between them. This CDR3 comprises 13 residues. Germline V lookup: CDR1 SGHNT, CDR2 YYREEE (reference sequence).

This clonotype has just a few counts. The rearrangement uses TRBV28 and TRBJ1-2, with 8 bases that match TRBD1. Per the germline V gene, CDR1 is MDHEN and CDR2 is SYDVKM. Losses at the gene ends were 5 bases for V and 5 bases for J; bases not matched to a gene: 13. There are 16 residues in the CDR3. The CDR3 reads CASSPSPGGGGYGYTF. In DNA, the CDR3 is TGTGCCAGCAGTCCCAGCCCAGGGGGCGGTGGGTATGGCTACACCTTC.

The chain combines TRBV5-1 with TRBJ1-1, with D tentatively TRBD1 (6 bases). The CDR3 sequence is 14 residues long. In germline, CDR1 is SGHRS, CDR2 YFSETQ. The V gene lost 4 bases and the J gene lost 7 bases, with 17 bases spanning the gap. The CDR3 nucleotides read TGCGCCAGCAGCGCCTCGACAGGATCGATTGAAGCTTTCTTT. This sequence encodes CASSASTGSIEAFF.

This clonotype is termed medium-sized. The genes are TRBV20-1 and TRBJ2-5; D is unclear. This CDR3 region has 12 residues. V was trimmed by 0 bases and J by 4 bases, leaving 6 bases between them. Germline CDR1 DFQATT, CDR2 SNEGSKA (reference sequence). The CDR3 DNA is TGCAGTGCTAGAGATCATTCAGAGACCCAGTACTTC. Protein: CSARDHSETQYF.